Below, 28 T cell receptor beta chains from the same sample are listed, as sequenced in a study of CD8+ T cells in alopecia areata. Extracted from the samples, RNA was reverse transcribed into cDNA to serve as the sequencing template. Clones were read by immunoSEQ multiplex PCR, and TCRdb kept only the in-frame ones, dropping some. Of around 150,000 clones in the sample, 60% were seen once. The treatment here: oral pan-JAK inhibitor, 5-10 mg twice daily. Sequences were derived from CD4+ T cells sorted from blood, sampled at week 24, from a patient treated with tofacitinib. The receptors stem from a human donor with alopecia areata.

This clone was seen only a few times. The V and J genes are TRBV15 and TRBJ2-3, with 7 positions matching TRBD1. After removal of 0 bases from V and 5 bases from J, the junction contained 5 bases not matched to a gene. Germline V gene sequence: CDR1 LNHNV, CDR2 YYDKDF (reference sequence). This CDR3 contains 15 residues. CDR3 loop: CATSRDPAGGDTQYF. CDR3 bases: TGTGCCACCAGCAGAGATCCAGCAGGGGGAGATACGCAGTATTTT.

The J gene is TRBJ2-7, the V gene TRBV6-5; D remains ambiguous. Germline loops: CDR1 MNHEY, CDR2 SVGAGI. CDR3 length: 11 amino acids. V lost 6 bases, J lost 3 bases, and 6 bases lay in between. The CDR3 region has the DNA TGTGCCAGCAGCGCAGGCTACGAGCAGTACTTC. Protein: CASSAGYEQYF.

The gene calls are TRBV11-2 and TRBJ2-3; 8 bases match TRBD2. CDR1 SGHAT and CDR2 FQNNGV come from the germline V gene. The CDR3 length is 17 residues. After removal of 1 base from V and 4 bases from J, the junction contained 10 bases not matched to a gene. CDR3 nucleotide sequence: TGTGCCAGCAGCTTAGGCGGCGGCGGGGGGTACTCAGATACGCAGTATTTT. Translated: CASSLGGGGGYSDTQYF.

The rearrangement uses TRBV7-9 and TRBJ2-7; possibly TRBD1 for D (6 bases). Trimming pared 4 bases from V and 1 base from J, leaving 11 bases between. CDR3 length: 14 residues. Germline CDR1 and CDR2: SEHNR and FQNEAQ (reference sequence). CDR3 sequence: CASSSRDNSYEQYF. The CDR3 nucleotides are TGTGCCAGCAGCTCCCGGGACAATTCCTACGAGCAGTACTTC.

The V call is TRBV10-3, the J call TRBJ1-5; 9 positions agree with TRBD1. J was trimmed by 4 bases and V by 4 bases; bases with no gene match: 5. This CDR3 is 15 amino acids long. Per germline, CDR1 ENHRY and CDR2 SYGVKD. The CDR3 DNA reads as TGTGCCATCAGTGGGACAGGGGAATTTAATCAGCCCCAGCATTTT. This encodes CAISGTGEFNQPQHF.

CDR3 sequence reads: CASSQPGTGDYEQYF. The CDR3 bases are TGCGCCAGCAGCCAGCCCGGGACAGGAGACTACGAGCAGTACTTC. The chain links TRBV4-1 to TRBJ2-7; 8 bases map to TRBD1. J lost 3 bases, V lost 3 bases, and 7 bases had no gene match. CDR3 length equals 15 residues. Germline V gene data show CDR1 as MGHRA and CDR2 as YSYEKL.

This clone has only one observation. The chain couples TRBV10-3 to TRBJ2-5, with 8 bases identical to TRBD1. The germline gives CDR1 ENHRY, CDR2 SYGVKD. Losses at the gene ends were 7 bases for V and 4 bases for J; bases not matched to a gene: 8. CDR3 length: 14 amino acids. Here the CDR3 reads CAITSQGARETQYF. DNA of the CDR3: TGTGCCATCACCTCCCAGGGGGCTCGAGAGACCCAGTACTTC.

The chain employs TRBV18 and TRBJ1-5; D is uncertain. Germline V gene lookup returns CDR1 KGHSH and CDR2 LQKENI. V lost 4 bases to trimming and J lost 3 bases, with 7 bases between them. The CDR3 is made up of 13 amino acids. The CDR3 region is CASSQGYNQPQHF. CDR3 sequence (DNA): TGTGCCAGCTCACAGGGATACAATCAGCCCCAGCATTTT.

The chain carries TRBV30 and TRBJ1-1; D not certain. Trimming pared 3 bases from V and 3 bases from J, leaving 5 bases between. The CDR3 loop spans 11 amino acids. CDR1 GTSNPN and CDR2 SVGIG come from the germline V gene (reference sequence). CDR3 amino acids: CAWSDYTEAFF. The CDR3 DNA reads as TGTGCCTGGAGCGATTACACTGAAGCTTTCTTT.

The chain uses TRBV4-2 and TRBJ1-6, with no clear D. The V and J ends lost 0 bases and 5 bases respectively, with 5 bases between them. The CDR3 runs 14 residues. Germline CDR1 LGHNA, CDR2 YNFKEQ. In DNA form, the CDR3 reads TGTGCCAGCAGCCAAGAGTCCGATAATTCACCCCTCCACTTT. Translated: CASSQESDNSPLHF.

This clone was detected a few times. This rearrangement joins TRBV6-6 to TRBJ1-2; no clear D gene. The CDR3 covers 14 residues. Looked up from germline, CDR1 is MNHNY and CDR2 is SVGAGI (reference sequence). Trimming took off 5 bases at V and 4 bases at J, with 14 bases between the two ends. CDR3 region: CASSPERRGYGYTF. The CDR3 DNA reads as TGTGCCAGCAGTCCCGAAAGACGGGGCTATGGCTACACCTTC.

The chain combines TRBV5-1 with TRBJ2-2, with D possibly called TRBD1 or TRBD2 (5 bases each). CDR1 and CDR2 from the germline V gene are SGHRS and YFSETQ. V was shortened by 4 bases and J by 5 bases, with 18 bases between the two germline ends. The CDR3 length is 16 residues. The DNA of the CDR3 is TGCGCCAGCAGCGCCGGGACGGCCGTTGGAACCGGGGAGCTGTTTTTT. Its translation: CASSAGTAVGTGELFF.

This clone has more than one count but fewer than ten. V gene TRBV6-5 combines with J gene TRBJ1-6; the D is unclear. Germline V lookup: CDR1 MNHEY, CDR2 SVGAGI. The CDR3 contains 14 residues. The ends were cut back, 0 bases at V and 10 bases at J, with 10 bases in the middle. The CDR3, as DNA: TGTGCCAGCAGTTACTCGGCCCAAAGGTCACCCCTCCACTTT. Translated, it gives CASSYSAQRSPLHF.

This clone was observed a few times. V usage is TRBV29-1 and J usage is TRBJ1-2, with D unclear. V was pared by 3 bases and J by 6 bases, with 8 bases between. Germline CDR1 reads SQVTM; CDR2 reads ANQGSEA. The CDR3 runs to 11 residues. The CDR3 nucleotides are TGCAGCGTTGAGGGGTCGCATGGCTACACCTTC. This gives the protein CSVEGSHGYTF. Full variable domain (outside the CDR3, taken from reference TRBV29-1 and TRBJ1-2): SAVISQKPSRDICQRGTSLTIQCQVDSQVTMMFWYRQQPGQSLTLIATANQGSEATYESGFVIDKFPISRPNLTFSTLTVSNMSPEDSSIYLCSVEGSHGYTFGSGTRLTVV.

J is TRBJ1-6 and V is TRBV2; D might be TRBD1 (5 bases). This CDR3 has 11 amino acids. V was cut by 8 bases and J by 14 bases, with 13 bases left in between. Germline values: CDR1 SNHLY, CDR2 FYNNEI. CDR3 region: CASHGQGTLHF. The DNA of the CDR3 is TGTGCCAGCCATGGTCAGGGCACCCTCCACTTT.

This clone turned up a few times. The V call is TRBV30, the J call TRBJ1-5, with no clear D. Germline V gene sequence: CDR1 GTSNPN, CDR2 SVGIG (reference sequence). V lost 5 bases and J lost 1, with 12 bases in between. The CDR3 runs 14 residues. CDR3 amino acids: CAWARVESNQPQHF. CDR3 DNA: TGTGCCTGGGCTCGGGTTGAAAGCAATCAGCCCCAGCATTTT.

In DNA, the CDR3 is TGTGCCAGCTCACCGACGGAAAAGCGGGAGACCCAGTACTTC. Protein sequence: CASSPTEKRETQYF. The chain is built from TRBV18 and TRBJ2-5; the D gene is possibly TRBD2 (5 bases). CDR1 and CDR2 (germline): KGHSH, LQKENI. The CDR3 length is 14 residues. The V end was cut by 3 bases, the J end by 5 bases, with 13 bases between. The variable domain in full, completed from reference TRBV18 and TRBJ2-5, reads NAGVMQNPRHLVRRRGQEARLRCSPMKGHSHVYWYRQLPEEGLKFMVYLQKENIIDESGMPKERFSAEFPKEGPSILRIQQVVRGDSAAYFCASSPTEKRETQYFGPGTRLLVL.

V gene TRBV9 combines with J gene TRBJ1-6; D gene uncertain. Per germline, CDR1 SGDLS and CDR2 YYNGEE. The CDR3 is 15 amino acids. Trimming took 0 bases from V and 9 from J, leaving 13 bases between them. CDR3 sequence (DNA): TGTGCCAGCAGCGTAGATCAGACACAGACTTCACCCCTCCACTTT. This translates into CASSVDQTQTSPLHF.

This clone showed up just once. V and J are TRBV5-1 and TRBJ2-3; D is uncertain. The CDR3 runs 11 residues. Trimming removed 4 bases from V and 7 bases from J, with 7 bases in between. Looked up from germline, CDR1 is SGHRS and CDR2 is YFSETQ. DNA for the CDR3: TGCGCCAGCAGCGAACTCAATACGCAGTATTTT. Translation gives CASSELNTQYF.

This rearrangement joins TRBV29-1 to TRBJ1-3; D might be TRBD1 (5 bases). Trimming took off 4 bases at V and 2 bases at J, with 6 bases between the two ends. The CDR3 covers 12 residues. Germline V gives CDR1 SQVTM, CDR2 ANQGSEA. In nucleotides, the CDR3 is TGCAGCGTTGGGGGGGCTGGAAACACCATATATTTT. Amino acids: CSVGGAGNTIYF.

This chain uses TRBV7-9 with TRBJ2-1; D may be TRBD1 (5 bases). The CDR3 loop spans 14 amino acids. The germline V gene has CDR1 SEHNR and CDR2 FQNEAQ (reference sequence). Trimming took off 0 bases at V and 10 bases at J, with 13 bases between the two ends. Written as DNA, the CDR3 is TGTGCCAGCAGCTTAGCTGGGCGACCAGGGGAGCAGTTCTTC. Encoded protein: CASSLAGRPGEQFF.

V and J are TRBV9 and TRBJ1-2; TRBD1 might be the D (6 bases). Trimming took 3 bases from V and 1 from J, leaving 13 bases between them. The CDR3 totals 15 residues. The germline V gene has CDR1 SGDLS and CDR2 YYNGEE. CDR3 amino acids: CASSASHRVNYGYTF. The CDR3 region has the DNA TGTGCCAGCAGCGCCTCTCACAGGGTTAACTATGGCTACACCTTC.

J is TRBJ1-6 and V is TRBV30; perhaps TRBD1 as D (6 bases). Germline V gene lookup returns CDR1 GTSNPN and CDR2 SVGIG (reference sequence). The CDR3 covers 14 residues. V lost 0 bases and J lost 9, with 12 bases in between. The DNA of the CDR3 is TGTGCCTGGAGTGTTGGACAGAGGAGTTCACCCCTCCACTTT. This translates into CAWSVGQRSSPLHF.

Written as DNA, the CDR3 is TGTGCCTGGAGCGTAATAAACCCACGGGGGGGGAATGGCTACACCTTC. It is translated as CAWSVINPRGGNGYTF. V usage is TRBV30 and J usage is TRBJ1-2, with a possible D match to TRBD1 (5 bases). The length of the CDR3 is 16 residues. Trimming took 3 bases from V and 6 from J, leaving 23 bases between them. In germline, CDR1 is GTSNPN, CDR2 SVGIG (reference sequence). Drawing the rest from reference TRBV30 and TRBJ1-2, the complete variable domain is SQTIHQWPATLVQPVGSPLSLECTVEGTSNPNLYWYRQAAGRGLQLLFYSVGIGQISSEVPQNLSASRPQDRQFILSSKKLLLSDSGFYLCAWSVINPRGGNGYTFGSGTRLTVV.

The chain recombines TRBV30 with TRBJ1-2, with D possibly being TRBD1 (6 bases). V dropped 4 bases and J dropped 6 bases, with 12 bases sitting between them. The CDR3 consists of 12 residues. CDR1 GTSNPN and CDR2 SVGIG come from the germline V gene (reference sequence). CDR3 region: CAWKGSGDGYTF. The CDR3 nucleotides read TGTGCCTGGAAGGGGTCAGGGGATGGCTACACCTTC.

This clone was counted once. The chain joins TRBV2 to TRBJ2-5; 12 positions match TRBD2. The trim removed 6 bases at V and 4 bases at J, leaving 6 bases unmatched. This CDR3 has 15 amino acids. The germline gives CDR1 SNHLY, CDR2 FYNNEI. The CDR3: CASSPGLAGTETQYF. Here the CDR3 DNA reads TGTGCCAGCAGCCCCGGACTAGCGGGGACAGAGACCCAGTACTTC. The variable domain in full, with the rest retrieved from reference TRBV2 and TRBJ2-5, is EPEVTQTPSHQVTQMGQEVILRCVPISNHLYFYWYRQILGQKVEFLVSFYNNEISEKSEIFDDQFSVERPDGSNFTLKIRSTKLEDSAMYFCASSPGLAGTETQYFGPGTRLLVL.

The chain combines TRBV9 with TRBJ1-1; tentative D call: TRBD1 (5 bases). This CDR3 is built from 15 residues. From germline, CDR1 is SGDLS and CDR2 YYNGEE. V shed 6 bases and J shed 0 bases, with 15 bases lying between them. CDR3 DNA sequence: TGTGCCAGCAATAGGGACGGCAGAATGAACACTGAAGCTTTCTTT. Residues: CASNRDGRMNTEAFF. The entire variable domain, with the rest obtained from reference TRBV9 and TRBJ1-1, is as follows: DSGVTQTPKHLITATGQRVTLRCSPRSGDLSVYWYQQSLDQGLQFLIQYYNGEERAKGNILERFSAQQFPDLHSELNLSSLELGDSALYFCASNRDGRMNTEAFFGQGTRLTVV.

V usage is TRBV29-1 and J usage is TRBJ1-1; 12 nucleotides align to TRBD1. The CDR3 has 13 residues. CDR1 and CDR2 (germline): SQVTM, ANQGSEA. The V and J ends lost 4 bases and 6 bases, in that order; junction bases with no gene match: 3. The CDR3 is CSVAGQGAAEAFF. CDR3 in DNA: TGCAGCGTTGCGGGACAGGGGGCCGCTGAAGCTTTCTTT.